This TCR beta chain emerged from a study of regulatory T cells in long-lasting Graves disease. Study-wide results and caveats: Sample size was small, which may have lowered accuracy.

The V and J ends lost 8 bases and 4 bases respectively, with 15 bases between them. This CDR3 is built from 13 residues. CDR1 and CDR2 from the germline V gene are KGHSH and LQKENI. Library construction for TCR beta used iRepertoire HTBI primers and Arm-PCR of CDR3 regions. Via MiXCR, TCRdb re-called the multiplex PCR reads, giving one row per CDR3 protein. Among 450,000 to 500,000 distinct CDR3 sequences listed, roughly 17% were seen once. Noted time point: newly diagnosed GD, antithyroid drugs for less than 3 months. The TCR library was prepared using RNA isolated from PBMCs. This clonotype was counted at least ten times. What it binds is not known. These same records also appear under a second study, on T cells in Graves' hyperthyroidism and ophthalmopathy. That work states: The model made its ophthalmopathy prediction, and onset followed a median around 6.9 months later.

The sequence was collected from a middle-aged man with Graves disease. The sample here was peripheral blood mononuclear cells (PBMCs), taken at new diagnosis, from a patient treated with antithyroid drugs. V and J are TRBV18 and TRBJ2-7, with a weak D call TRBD1 (6 bases). The CDR3 loop reads CASSPGTLYEQYF. The CDR3, as DNA: TGTGCCAGCAGCCCGGGGACACTTTACGAGCAGTACTTC.